Below are 5 T cell receptor beta chains sequenced from a single sample in a study of T cell responses to AZD1222 COVID-19 vaccine. The table came from immunoSEQ multiplex PCR; TCRdb's copy has only in-frame clones and leaves some out. Here the sample spans 150,000 to 200,000 clones, 90% to 95% being singletons. Source: peripheral blood, taken on day 0 of AZD1222 vaccination. Receptor source: an adult in good health.

A few counts support this clone. The chain carries TRBV6-2 or TRBV6-3 and TRBJ2-7; no clear D. Germline V gene sequence: CDR1 MNHEY, CDR2 SVGEGT. CDR3 length equals 11 residues. Deletions cut 4 bases from V and 6 bases from J, with 7 bases between. The chain's CDR3 is CASSWPSEQYF. The CDR3 DNA reads TGTGCCAGCAGTTGGCCATCCGAGCAGTACTTC.

In its sample, this clone was seen once. The chain has TRBV7-8 and TRBJ2-7; TRBD1 agrees at 7 bases. Germline trimming cut 5 bases from V and 7 bases from J; bases unmatched to any gene: 23. The CDR3 contains 18 residues. Germline assignment: CDR1 SGHVS and CDR2 FQNEAQ. In nucleotides, the CDR3 is TGTGCCAGCAGCCCCCTCCTGCCAGAGACAGGGTTGCCTTTTGAGCAGTACTTC. It codes for CASSPLLPETGLPFEQYF.

The rearrangement joins TRBV25-1 to TRBJ2-7; 8 bases line up with TRBD1. The CDR3 sequence is 14 residues long. Germline V CDR1 and CDR2: MGHDK, SYGVNS. J was trimmed by 6 bases and V by 1 base; bases with no gene match: 5. CDR3 amino acids: CASSESGTGSEQYF. CDR3 bases: TGTGCCAGCAGTGAATCCGGGACAGGAAGCGAGCAGTACTTC.

The chain joins TRBV5-1 to TRBJ1-5; the match to TRBD1 covers 7 bases. The CDR3 is 14 residues long. Germline V gene data show CDR1 as SGHRS and CDR2 as YFSETQ. Unmatched junction bases numbered 4, after V lost 4 bases and J lost 3 bases. The CDR3 is CASSTGQFNQPQHF. CDR3 nucleotides: TGCGCCAGCAGCACGGGACAGTTCAATCAGCCCCAGCATTTT. The whole variable domain, remainder taken from reference TRBV5-1 and TRBJ1-5, is KAGVTQTPRYLIKTRGQQVTLSCSPISGHRSVSWYQQTPGQGLQFLFEYFSETQRNKGNFPGRFSGRQFSNSRSEMNVSTLELGDSALYLCASSTGQFNQPQHFGDGTRLSIL.

The chain employs TRBV4-1 and TRBJ2-1; 15 nucleotides align to TRBD2. CDR1 and CDR2 from the germline V gene are MGHRA and YSYEKL. With 3 bases clipped from V and 1 base from J, the junction kept 4 bases outside the gene matches. There are 18 residues in the CDR3. CDR3 region: CASSHLGLAGGSYNEQFF. The CDR3 coding sequence is TGCGCCAGCAGCCATCTCGGACTAGCGGGAGGGTCCTACAATGAGCAGTTCTTC.